The 30 T cell receptor beta chains below were found in one sample sequenced in a study of CD4+ T cells in melanoma. Some clones are missing from TCRdb's copy, which holds only in-frame ones; the method was immunoSEQ multiplex PCR. Of 50,000 to 60,000 clones listed, 55% to 75% are singletons. Sequences were obtained from tumor tissue. The receptors stem from a human donor with melanoma.

This rearrangement joins TRBV2 to TRBJ1-2; 8 nucleotides align to TRBD1. Trimming took 3 bases from V and 3 from J; bases not matched to a gene: 6. Germline CDR1 SNHLY, CDR2 FYNNEI. The CDR3 totals 15 residues. The CDR3 reads CASSEPGGADYGYTF. CDR3 bases: TGTGCCAGCAGTGAGCCAGGGGGCGCAGACTATGGCTACACCTTC.

The rearrangement uses TRBV7-8 and TRBJ1-4, with 8 bases lining up with TRBD1. CDR1 is SGHVS and CDR2 is FQNEAQ in the germline V gene. Trimming cost V 1 base and J 6 bases; bases outside gene matches: 4. The CDR3 has 15 residues. CDR3 DNA sequence: TGTGCCAGCAGCTTAGTTCAGGGGGCCTATGAAAAACTGTTTTTT. This codes for CASSLVQGAYEKLFF. The entire variable domain, with the rest obtained from reference TRBV7-8 and TRBJ1-4, is as follows: GAGVSQSPRYKVAKRGQDVALRCDPISGHVSLFWYQQALGQGPEFLTYFQNEAQLDKSGLPSDRFFAERPEGSVSTLKIQRTQQEDSAVYLCASSLVQGAYEKLFFGSGTQLSVL.

This clone was counted a few times. The chain uses TRBV29-1 and TRBJ1-1, with a weak D call TRBD1 (6 bases). Germline CDR1 is SQVTM and CDR2 is ANQGSEA. This CDR3 region has 18 residues. V lost 5 bases, J lost 2 bases, and 27 bases lay in between. This CDR3 is CSVSGSPGRLGGNTEAFF. CDR3 nucleotide sequence: TGCAGCGTTTCGGGTTCCCCGGGACGTCTAGGGGGAAACACTGAAGCTTTCTTT.

This clone came up a few times. This sequence joins TRBV29-1 and TRBJ1-1; no clear D. This CDR3 contains 13 residues. From germline, CDR1 is SQVTM and CDR2 ANQGSEA. The V gene lost 6 bases and the J gene lost 0 bases, with 11 bases spanning the gap. CDR3 amino acids: CSVTIGMNTEAFF. CDR3 nucleotides: TGCAGCGTCACAATCGGGATGAACACTGAAGCTTTCTTT.

The V and J genes are TRBV19 and TRBJ2-6, with D perhaps matching TRBD1 or TRBD2 (5 bases each). CDR1 is LNHDA and CDR2 is SQIVND in the germline V gene (reference sequence). The V end lost 10 bases, the J end lost 7 bases, and 14 bases lay between the germline ends. CDR3 length equals 13 residues. In DNA form, the CDR3 reads TGTGCCACCAGGAGAGGGGTAGCCAACGTCCTGACTTTC. This codes for CATRRGVANVLTF.

The chain uses TRBV6-5 and TRBJ2-1; 7 positions match TRBD1. CDR3 size: 15 residues. Germline V CDR1 and CDR2: MNHEY, SVGAGI. V was pared by 0 bases and J by 7 bases, with 6 bases of the junction left unmatched. The CDR3 coding sequence is TGTGCCAGCAGTTACTCGATAGCCAGGGGGAATGAGCAGTTCTTC. Translated: CASSYSIARGNEQFF.

The chain carries TRBV7-2 and TRBJ2-5; the D is unclear. Germline lookup yields CDR1 SGHTA and CDR2 FQGNSA. This CDR3 has 9 amino acids. Deletions cut 10 bases from V and 4 bases from J, with 4 bases between. CDR3 sequence: CATGETQYF. Written as DNA, the CDR3 is TGTGCCACCGGAGAGACCCAGTACTTC. Full variable domain (remainder filled in from reference TRBV7-2 and TRBJ2-5): GAGVSQSPSNKVTEKGKDVELRCDPISGHTALYWYRQSLGQGLEFLIYFQGNSAPDKSGLPSDRFSAERTGGSVSTLTIQRTQQEDSAVYLCATGETQYFGPGTRLLVL.

The V call is TRBV9, the J call TRBJ2-3; TRBD2 matches at 11 bases. This CDR3 has 17 residues. Per germline, CDR1 SGDLS and CDR2 YYNGEE. V was pared by 3 bases and J by 5 bases, with 11 bases of the junction left unmatched. CDR3 bases: TGTGCCAGCAGCGAGCCTATAGCGGGGGGGCCGGGAGATACGCAGTATTTT. Translated: CASSEPIAGGPGDTQYF.

The chain combines TRBV7-9 with TRBJ2-4; TRBD2 matches at 12 bases. The CDR3 sequence is 15 residues long. Germline-derived CDR1 and CDR2 are SEHNR and FQNEAQ (reference sequence). With V trimmed by 4 bases and J by 6 bases, 4 bases remained unmatched. The DNA for the CDR3 is TGTGCCAGCAGCTCACCGGGACTAGCGGGAAACATTCAGTACTTC. Amino acid sequence: CASSSPGLAGNIQYF.

The rearrangement joins TRBV4-3 to TRBJ2-3; unclear D gene. V gave up 0 bases and J gave up 2 bases, with 15 bases separating them. This CDR3 region has 17 residues. Germline V gene lookup returns CDR1 LGHNA and CDR2 YSLEER. CDR3 coding DNA: TGCGCCAGCAGCCAAGATGGAGTAGCAGCCCTCACAGATACGCAGTATTTT. Its translation: CASSQDGVAALTDTQYF.

This clone was observed many times. V gene TRBV27 combines with J gene TRBJ2-1; 7 bases are shared with TRBD1. Trimming removed 8 bases from V and 6 bases from J; junction bases left unmatched: 10. The germline gives CDR1 MNHEY, CDR2 SMNVEV (reference sequence). CDR3 length: 14 residues. CDR3 in amino acids: CASFPQGLGNEQFF. The CDR3 DNA is TGTGCCAGCTTTCCACAGGGGTTGGGCAATGAGCAGTTCTTC.

The chain couples TRBV5-4 to TRBJ1-1; 7 nucleotides line up with TRBD1. The CDR3 contains 13 residues. Germline lookup yields CDR1 SGHNT and CDR2 YYREEE (reference sequence). Trimming removed 4 bases from V and 4 bases from J; junction bases left unmatched: 4. The CDR3: CASSRAGGTEAFF. In DNA, the CDR3 is TGTGCCAGCAGCAGGGCAGGGGGCACTGAAGCTTTCTTT. Full variable domain (outside the CDR3, taken from reference TRBV5-4 and TRBJ1-1): ETGVTQSPTHLIKTRGQQVTLRCSSQSGHNTVSWYQQALGQGPQFIFQYYREEENGRGNFPPRFSGLQFPNYSSELNVNALELDDSALYLCASSRAGGTEAFFGQGTRLTVV.

This clone showed up just once. The rearrangement joins TRBV19 to TRBJ1-2; no clear D. This CDR3 region has 14 residues. The germline V gene encodes CDR1 LNHDA and CDR2 SQIVND (reference sequence). V lost 8 bases to trimming and J lost 8 bases, with 21 bases between them. The CDR3 DNA is TGTGCCAGTGCAAATCCCGGACTGTCTAACGGCTACACCTTC. The encoded protein is CASANPGLSNGYTF. The complete variable domain, with remaining parts taken from reference TRBV19 and TRBJ1-2, reads DGGITQSPKYLFRKEGQNVTLSCEQNLNHDAMYWYRQDPGQGLRLIYYSQIVNDFQKGDIAEGYSVSREKKESFPLTVTSAQKNPTAFYLCASANPGLSNGYTFGSGTRLTVV.

CDR3: CASRNRGRTDTQYF. CDR3 DNA sequence: TGTGCCAGCAGAAACAGGGGGCGCACAGATACGCAGTATTTT. The V call is TRBV6-5, the J call TRBJ2-3, with 9 bases identical to TRBD1. Germline assignment: CDR1 MNHEY and CDR2 SVGAGI. The trim removed 6 bases at V and 1 base at J, leaving 2 bases unmatched. CDR3 length equals 14 residues.

CDR3 sequence: CASSLSRQGINYGYTF. CDR3 coding DNA: TGTGCCAGCAGTTTATCGAGACAGGGGATTAACTATGGCTACACCTTC. This chain joins TRBV27 and TRBJ1-2; 8 bases are shared with TRBD1. The CDR3 totals 16 residues. V lost 0 bases, J lost 1 base, and 4 bases stayed unmatched. Per germline, CDR1 MNHEY and CDR2 SMNVEV (reference sequence).

This clone was counted a few times. The chain employs TRBV6-5 and TRBJ1-2; D not resolved. From germline, CDR1 is MNHEY and CDR2 SVGAGI. V lost 4 bases and J 0 bases, leaving 12 bases between the germline ends. The CDR3 spans 15 residues. The CDR3 DNA follows: TGTGCCAGCAGTTTCCGACAAACACCTAACTATGGCTACACCTTC. Translating gives CASSFRQTPNYGYTF.

V usage is TRBV7-2 and J usage is TRBJ2-5, with a tentative D call TRBD1 (5 bases). The CDR3 loop spans 15 amino acids. V was cut by 1 base and J by 3 bases, with 12 bases left in between. Germline V gene lookup returns CDR1 SGHTA and CDR2 FQGNSA. The CDR3 nucleotides read TGTGCCAGCAGCTTAGAGGGATACAGGAAAGAGACCCAGTACTTC. This gives the protein CASSLEGYRKETQYF.

The chain recombines TRBV18 with TRBJ2-3; D is ambiguous. Trimming shortened V by 3 bases and J by 2 bases, and 12 bases separated the two germline ends. The germline gives CDR1 KGHSH, CDR2 LQKENI. CDR3 length: 15 amino acids. CDR3 amino acids: CASSPRLVYTDTQYF. The CDR3 DNA reads as TGTGCCAGCTCACCCCGACTCGTTTACACAGATACGCAGTATTTT.

The CDR3 coding sequence is TGTGCCAGCAGTTACTCTGCAGATACAGGAGGGCAGTACTTC. Translated: CASSYSADTGGQYF. The chain recombines TRBV6-5 with TRBJ2-7; D is tentatively TRBD1 or TRBD2 (5 bases each). V was cut by 0 bases and J by 9 bases, with 15 bases left in between. Germline V gives CDR1 MNHEY, CDR2 SVGAGI. The CDR3 length is 14 residues.

The V and J genes are TRBV5-5 and TRBJ2-2; D unclear. The V gene's germline CDR1 is SGHKS and CDR2 YYEKEE (reference sequence). V was cut by 4 bases and J by 0 bases, with 13 bases left in between. This CDR3 region has 16 residues. The CDR3 coding sequence is TGTGCCAGCAGCCCGCAAGTTACTTCGAACACCGGGGAGCTGTTTTTT. Its translation is CASSPQVTSNTGELFF. The variable domain in full, completed from reference TRBV5-5 and TRBJ2-2, reads DAGVTQSPTHLIKTRGQQVTLRCSPISGHKSVSWYQQVLGQGPQFIFQYYEKEERGRGNFPDRFSARQFPNYSSELNVNALLLGDSALYLCASSPQVTSNTGELFFGEGSRLTVL.

This clone was observed once. V gene TRBV5-1 combines with J gene TRBJ1-1; D not certain. There are 13 residues in the CDR3. The ends were cut back, 3 bases at V and 4 bases at J, with 10 bases in the middle. Germline values: CDR1 SGHRS, CDR2 YFSETQ. The CDR3 sequence: CASSSELGTEAFF. In DNA, the CDR3 is TGCGCCAGCAGCTCGGAGTTGGGCACTGAAGCTTTCTTT.

The chain joins TRBV11-3 to TRBJ1-4; no clear D. Germline-derived CDR1 and CDR2 are SGHNT and YENEEA. The V end was cut by 2 bases, the J end by 5 bases, with 12 bases between. The CDR3 length is 15 residues. The CDR3 region has the DNA TGTGCCAGCAGCTTAAGGACCTCCGGGAATGAAAAACTGTTTTTT. Translated: CASSLRTSGNEKLFF.

J is TRBJ1-3 and V is TRBV14; the D is unclear. The germline V and J ends were trimmed by 1 base and 2 bases, with 9 bases remaining between them. The CDR3 length is 15 residues. Per the germline V gene, CDR1 is SGHDN and CDR2 is FVKESK. The DNA of the CDR3 is TGTGCCAGCAGCCAAGCAAGGTCGGCTGGAAACACCATATATTTT. It specifies CASSQARSAGNTIYF.

The table lists this clone with many counts. The chain couples TRBV6-6 to TRBJ1-5; no clear D. Looked up from germline, CDR1 is MNHNY and CDR2 is SVGAGI (reference sequence). This CDR3 is built from 15 residues. The germline V and J ends were trimmed by 7 bases and 1 base, with 14 bases remaining between them. CDR3 sequence: CASTVAPQSNQPQHF. The CDR3 DNA is TGTGCCAGCACAGTGGCCCCCCAGAGCAATCAGCCCCAGCATTTT.

V usage is TRBV4-2 and J usage is TRBJ2-6; 8 bases match TRBD1. Per germline, CDR1 LGHNA and CDR2 YNFKEQ. Trimming cost V 2 bases and J 3 bases; bases outside gene matches: 15. CDR3 size: 20 residues. The DNA of the CDR3 is TGTGCCAGCAGCCAAACACCGGGGACAGGTGGGCTGTATGGGGCCAACGTCCTGACTTTC. Translated, it gives CASSQTPGTGGLYGANVLTF.

The gene calls are TRBV19 and TRBJ2-7; TRBD1 aligns across 12 bases. The CDR3 contains 15 residues. Germline V CDR1 and CDR2: LNHDA, SQIVND (reference sequence). With V trimmed by 9 bases and J by 7 bases, 13 bases remained unmatched. The CDR3 nucleotides read TGTGCCAGCGCCCCGACCGGGGACAGGGGGCCGGAGCAGTACTTC. It yields the protein CASAPTGDRGPEQYF.

The chain recombines TRBV7-8 with TRBJ1-2; D not resolved. Deletions cut 2 bases from V and 0 bases from J, with 13 bases between. The CDR3 extends over 16 amino acids. The germline CDR1 and CDR2 sequences are SGHVS and FQNEAQ. The CDR3 spells CASSLLAGYANYGYTF. CDR3 coding DNA: TGTGCCAGCAGCTTATTGGCGGGATATGCTAACTATGGCTACACCTTC.

The rearrangement links TRBV29-1 to TRBJ2-3; D is undetermined. The CDR3 is made up of 12 amino acids. The germline V and J ends were trimmed by 7 bases and 0 bases, with 8 bases remaining between them. Germline V gives CDR1 SQVTM, CDR2 ANQGSEA. The CDR3 here is CSAETSTDTQYF. CDR3 sequence (DNA): TGCAGCGCAGAGACCAGCACAGATACGCAGTATTTT.

The chain is built from TRBV18 and TRBJ2-7, with D possibly being TRBD2 (6 bases). Trimming pared 6 bases from V and 2 bases from J, leaving 14 bases between. CDR1 is KGHSH, CDR2 LQKENI, per germline. The CDR3 covers 14 residues. CDR3 nucleotide sequence: TGTGCCAGCTCTCTGGGGAGGCCAGCCTACGAGCAGTACTTC. This codes for CASSLGRPAYEQYF.

The sample holds a few counts of this clone. The chain recombines TRBV5-6 with TRBJ2-3, with TRBD2 matching 9 bases. The CDR3 runs 16 residues. From germline, CDR1 is SGHDT and CDR2 YYEEEE. The J segment lost 6 bases and the V segment lost 0 bases, leaving 8 bases of the junction unmatched. The CDR3 sequence: CASSLAARGGGDTQYF. The CDR3 bases are TGTGCCAGCAGCTTGGCCGCGCGGGGGGGCGGGGATACGCAGTATTTT.